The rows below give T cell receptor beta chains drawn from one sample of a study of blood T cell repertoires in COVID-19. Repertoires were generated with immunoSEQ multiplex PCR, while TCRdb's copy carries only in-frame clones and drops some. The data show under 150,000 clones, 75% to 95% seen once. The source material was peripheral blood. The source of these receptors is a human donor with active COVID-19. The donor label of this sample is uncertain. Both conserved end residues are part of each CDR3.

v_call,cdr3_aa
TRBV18,CASSPPSSSGNTIYF
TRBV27,CASSLNRNLGNTIYF
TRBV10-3,CAISGADRPNNEQFF
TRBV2,CASAAGLAALDTQYF
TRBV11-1,CASSAGQGGGYTF
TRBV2,CASSWTEPSTDTQYF
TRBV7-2,CASTPTGPGYTF
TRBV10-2,CASSESGQGVYEQYF
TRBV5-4,CASSDDSYGYTF
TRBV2,CASQREQGKWNEQFF
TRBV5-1,CASSWDNTDTQYF
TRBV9,CASSVLGDRLNTEAFF
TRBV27,CASSLPAGVEQFF
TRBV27,CASSPYQGITYEQYF
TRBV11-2,CASSLPGQRSYEQYF
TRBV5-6,CASSLTGDPYEQYF
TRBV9,CASSDMTGGLETQYF
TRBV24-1,CATGDTRHNEQFF
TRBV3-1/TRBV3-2,CASPERGAYEQYF
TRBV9,CASSEPQSGFDTEAFF
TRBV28,CASSSGVDTEAFF
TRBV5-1,CASRPTGKVINEQFF
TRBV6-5,CASSQTGAWKTQYF
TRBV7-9,CASSQHLQNTGELFF
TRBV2,CASSEQFNTGELFF
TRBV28,CASSLGPSSYNSPLHF
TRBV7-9,CASSKPQGNSGELFF
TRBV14,CASSQGFDEQFF
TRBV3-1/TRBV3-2,CASSLVTGEQYF
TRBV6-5,CASRTGTVSGYTF
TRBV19,CASSIGALRELFF
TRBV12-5,CASGGPDGYTF
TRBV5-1,CASSLLAGGGTDTQYF
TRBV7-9,CASSRPSLGRLGEQYF
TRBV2,CASSGVGGRDEKLFF
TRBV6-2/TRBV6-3,CASSYSYSHKRQMSGNQPQHF
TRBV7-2,CASSLGQQLYSGNTIYF
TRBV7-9,CASSSDRDLNEKLFF
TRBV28,CASRGTGERNQPQHF
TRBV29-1,CSVEGGVRSTDTQYF
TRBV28,CASSSVYSGNTIYF
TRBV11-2,CASSSTYEQYF
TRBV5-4,CASSLDRFTDTQYF
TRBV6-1,CASSENPQGSLRAFF
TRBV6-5,CASSSRTGGSYEQYF
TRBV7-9,CASSFGGEGTEAFF
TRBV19,CASSITSNYGYTF
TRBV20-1,CSASGDTEAFF
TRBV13,CASSLRTSGVPGDTQYF
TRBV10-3,CAINPGQGAVEQYF
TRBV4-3,CASSQENRLEAFF
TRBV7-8,CASSPEGLGQYF
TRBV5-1,CASSPLAGGGYTQYF
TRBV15,CATSRERGQGLSPSTGELFF
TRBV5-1,CASSLGWSGSEKLFF
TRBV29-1,CSVRVMGSGNTIYF
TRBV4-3,CASSHLRRSDNEQFF
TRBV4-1,CASSQDPGGAYGYTF
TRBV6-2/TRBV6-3,CASSYSTGASTYGYTF
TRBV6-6,CASSYVRGTDNQPQHF